The sequence of this T cell receptor (beta chain) was determined in a study of blood T cell repertoires in COVID-19 (dated by TCRdb to about 2020). Turning to the overall study: Recovered participants in ImmuneRACE Cohort 3 were defined as having two consecutive negative NP/OP PCR tests, clearance from a healthcare professional, or resolution of symptoms. Samples covering the acute and convalescent phases of COVID-19 were provided by collaborators in the United States, Italy and Spain. The material from the prospective study consisted of cDNA or gDNA derived from T cells, B-cell-depleted T cells, or PBMCs. The dataset comprised deeply sampled blood TCRbeta repertoires from subjects exposed to, actively infected with, or recovered from COVID-19. The repertoires were released in a freely available public database intended as a resource for research on the immune response to SARS-CoV-2. The samples were drawn from two sources: the first 160 participants of the ongoing ImmuneRACE study, and 950 to 1,500 subjects contributed by 6 global collaborators. Sample metadata almost always included a de-identified subject ID, COVID-19 status, age in years and sex. Where available, HLA class I and class II types were taken from metadata supplied by the sample provider and were not determined by assay-based typing.

Participants in the prospective study were aged roughly 18 to 100 years, lived in over 20 United States geographic areas, and enrolled through a virtual design. In the prospective study, cohorts were assigned on the basis of participant-reported clinical history obtained from a screening survey and a study questionnaire. In the prospective study, mobile phlebotomists collected whole blood, serum and a nasopharyngeal or oropharyngeal swab from each participant. Prospective study participants could optionally give additional blood draws and questionnaires over a roughly 2-month period. Before DNA extraction, blood samples from the prospective study were shipped at room temperature or frozen. Overall study results and their limits: The amount of clinical and demographic metadata varied by source and participant and was provided uncurated.

TCRbeta CDR3 regions were amplified from genomic DNA using the immunoSEQ Assay, a bias-controlled multiplex PCR. Concerning the study's data processing: The number of nucleated cells in each sample was estimated by amplification of reference gene primers within the assay. To quantify the absolute abundance of each unique TCRbeta CDR3 rearrangement, sequence reads were collapsed and filtered. For each sample, productive Simpson clonality was calculated as the square root of Simpson's diversity index over productive rearrangements. Imported from immuneACCESS, the table was reduced by TCRdb to in-frame sequences with V and J called. These copies leave out some clones; in studies compared against another copy, an unresolved V gene accounts for under half, and the cause of the remainder is not known. V and J calls and clone size are copied from that table; D and trimming were computed from the DNA. The sample profile shows fewer than 250,000 clones; 85% to 90% of them were found once. The ten most abundant clones make up about 26% of the sample.

Points on this clone: Which antigen it targets is not known. The record has no base qualities; no much larger clone is one base away.

Including the terminal cysteine and phenylalanine, the CDR3 comprises 15 residues. The only DNA kept is the CDR3, 45 bases in frame from the first base. Taken from the germline V gene, the CDR1 and CDR2 loops are MNHEY and SVGEGT. Trimming takes 5 bases from V and 0 bases from J, and the germline ends sit 11 bases apart. The TCR was taken from a woman aged 40 to 55 in a cohort exposed to, infected with or recovered from COVID-19 (not recorded which). What was sequenced was PBMCs or T cells enriched from blood (not recorded which). The chain uses TRBV6-2 or TRBV6-3 and TRBJ2-1; a weak D assignment points to TRBD1 (5 bases agree). The DNA sequence is given as TGTGCCAGCAGTCTCCCAGGGTCCTCCTACAATGAGCAGTTCTTC. Translated, it gives CASSLPGSSYNEQFF.